The 28 T cell receptor beta chains reported below all come from one sample, sequenced in a study of T cells in Graves' hyperthyroidism and ophthalmopathy. Regions amplified from RNA transcripts were the TCR beta CDR3 regions. Initially, a first-round RT-PCR of the TCR CDR3 employed the HTBI primer set. In TCRdb, the multiplex PCR reads were re-called with MiXCR into one record per CDR3 protein. The top ten hold 3.8% of the sample, which has some 620,000 distinct CDR3 sequences, 15% to 20% seen once. Sequences were obtained from blood. Source of these receptors: a woman younger than 45 with Graves' hyperthyroidism.

This clonotype was counted ten times or more. This chain links TRBV28 with TRBJ2-1, with D perhaps TRBD2 (5 bases). Germline V gene sequence: CDR1 MDHEN, CDR2 SYDVKM. The CDR3 spans 16 residues. V was pared by 6 bases and J by 8 bases, with 23 bases between. In DNA form, the CDR3 reads TGTGCCAGCAGCCCATGGGCTAGGATTAGCGTTTATGAGCAGTTCTTC. Translation gives CASSPWARISVYEQFF.

This rearrangement joins TRBV4-3 to TRBJ2-3; TRBD2 might be the D (5 bases). The CDR3 loop spans 17 amino acids. V was shortened by 0 bases and J by 0 bases, with 13 bases between the two germline ends. CDR1 and CDR2 from the germline V gene are LGHNA and YSLEER. The CDR3 nucleotides are TGCGCCAGCAGCCAAGAGAAACGGGAAATTAGCACAGATACGCAGTATTTT. Amino acids: CASSQEKREISTDTQYF.

A few counts support this clonotype. This may arise from a read error, as a much more abundant clone is one base away. V is TRBV4-2 and J is TRBJ1-4, with 9 bases that match TRBD1. Germline V lookup: CDR1 LGHNA, CDR2 YNFKEQ. V was pared by 1 base and J by 5 bases, with 2 bases of the junction left unmatched. The CDR3 loop spans 15 amino acids. CDR3 nucleotide sequence: TGTGCCAGCAGCCAAGCCGACAGGGGGAATGAAAAACTGTTTTTT. Its translation is CASSQADRGNEKLFF.

This clonotype has a count of ten or more. V usage is TRBV6-2 or TRBV6-3 and J usage is TRBJ1-5; D might be TRBD1 (5 bases). V was trimmed by 4 bases and J by 0 bases, leaving 13 bases between them. CDR1 is MNHEY and CDR2 is SVGEGT in the germline V gene. This CDR3 is built from 16 residues. The CDR3 nucleotides are TGTGCCAGCAGTTTCACGGGGCTTTATAGCAATCAGCCCCAGCATTTT. Translation gives CASSFTGLYSNQPQHF.

The table lists this clonotype with a count of one. The V gene is TRBV15, the J gene TRBJ1-3; D unclear. Germline lookup yields CDR1 LNHNV and CDR2 YYDKDF (reference sequence). CDR3 size: 14 residues. Trimming shortened V by 0 bases and J by 1 base, and 4 bases separated the two germline ends. CDR3 coding DNA: TGTGCCACCAGCAGAGACAGATCTGGAAACACCATATATTTT. Residues: CATSRDRSGNTIYF.

At least ten counts were recorded for this clonotype. V gene TRBV6-1 combines with J gene TRBJ1-6; no firm D call. The CDR3 has 15 amino acids. Per germline, CDR1 MNHNS and CDR2 SASEGT. V was cut by 2 bases and J by 7 bases, with 12 bases left in between. This CDR3 is CASSESVAANSPLHF. CDR3 nucleotide sequence: TGTGCCAGCAGTGAAAGTGTAGCGGCGAATTCACCCCTCCACTTT.

This clonotype was seen only a few times. The rearrangement uses TRBV9 and TRBJ2-7, with TRBD2 identical over 9 bases. V dropped 0 bases and J dropped 7; count of bases not matched to a gene: 8. This CDR3 is 15 amino acids long. Germline V gene sequence: CDR1 SGDLS, CDR2 YYNGEE. CDR3 nucleotides: TGTGCCAGCAGCGTAGGTTCTAGCGGGGTGGATGAGCAGTACTTC. Translating gives CASSVGSSGVDEQYF.

This chain uses TRBV20-1 with TRBJ2-3; D is uncertain. The germline V gene has CDR1 DFQATT and CDR2 SNEGSKA (reference sequence). Trimming took off 5 bases at V and 4 bases at J, with 4 bases between the two ends. CDR3 length equals 10 residues. The CDR3 loop is CSAAADTQYF. The CDR3 DNA is TGCAGTGCTGCAGCAGATACGCAGTATTTT.

This clonotype was counted at least ten times. The rearrangement links TRBV29-1 to TRBJ2-3; D not certain. Germline assignment: CDR1 SQVTM and CDR2 ANQGSEA. CDR3 size: 14 residues. V was cut by 7 bases and J by 6 bases, with 20 bases left in between. CDR3 sequence (DNA): TGCAGCGGTTTCGTAGCCATAAGAGGCGATACGCAGTATTTT. It is translated as CSGFVAIRGDTQYF.

The V and J genes are TRBV7-3 and TRBJ1-4; 10 nucleotides align to TRBD1. Germline V gene sequence: CDR1 SGHTA, CDR2 FQGTGA. CDR3 length: 17 amino acids. J gave up 2 bases and V 3 bases, and 6 bases lay outside the gene matches. The CDR3 coding sequence is TGTGCCAGCAGCTTGACAGGGGGCGCAAGGACTAATGAAAAACTGTTTTTT. Its translation: CASSLTGGARTNEKLFF. The variable domain in full, with the rest retrieved from reference TRBV7-3 and TRBJ1-4, is GAGVSQTPSNKVTEKGKYVELRCDPISGHTALYWYRQSLGQGPEFLIYFQGTGAADDSGLPNDRFFAVRPEGSVSTLKIQRTERGDSAVYLCASSLTGGARTNEKLFFGSGTQLSVL.

This clonotype has a handful of counts. This rearrangement joins TRBV9 to TRBJ2-2, with 13 bases matching TRBD2. There are 19 residues in the CDR3. Germline CDR1 reads SGDLS; CDR2 reads YYNGEE. The V and J ends lost 3 bases and 3 bases, in that order; junction bases with no gene match: 11. The CDR3 sequence: CASSASQTSGRTYTGELFF. CDR3 sequence (DNA): TGTGCCAGCAGCGCGTCCCAGACTAGCGGGAGGACCTACACCGGGGAGCTGTTTTTT. Variable domain in full (rest from reference TRBV9 and TRBJ2-2): DSGVTQTPKHLITATGQRVTLRCSPRSGDLSVYWYQQSLDQGLQFLIQYYNGEERAKGNILERFSAQQFPDLHSELNLSSLELGDSALYFCASSASQTSGRTYTGELFFGEGSRLTVL.

This clonotype has ten or more counts. This chain links TRBV20-1 with TRBJ1-5, with D unclear. This CDR3 is 16 amino acids long. V was trimmed by 3 bases and J by 4 bases, leaving 19 bases between them. Germline V gene sequence: CDR1 DFQATT, CDR2 SNEGSKA (reference sequence). The CDR3 region has the DNA TGCAGTGCTAGTAGGCCGGCGGCCCAGAAAAATCAGCCCCAGCATTTT. Its translation is CSASRPAAQKNQPQHF.

Concerning this clonotype itself: A read error may be the cause here, since a much bigger clone is one base away. In DNA form, the CDR3 reads TGTGCCAGCAGTTTATGGGCTGAGACCGGGGGGCTGTTTTTT. Translating it yields CASSLWAETGGLFF. The rearrangement joins TRBV2 to TRBJ2-2; a possible D gene is TRBD2 (6 bases). The germline CDR1 and CDR2 sequences are SNHLY and FYNNEI. This CDR3 comprises 14 residues.

This clonotype was counted many times. V is TRBV29-1 and J is TRBJ1-1; perhaps TRBD1 as D (5 bases). Germline V gene lookup returns CDR1 SQVTM and CDR2 ANQGSEA. The CDR3 totals 11 residues. The V end was cut by 3 bases, the J end by 11 bases, with 13 bases between. CDR3 residues: CSVDQGSTAFF. The CDR3 DNA sequence: TGCAGCGTTGATCAGGGATCGACGGCTTTCTTT. The complete variable domain, with remaining parts taken from reference TRBV29-1 and TRBJ1-1, reads SAVISQKPSRDICQRGTSLTIQCQVDSQVTMMFWYRQQPGQSLTLIATANQGSEATYESGFVIDKFPISRPNLTFSTLTVSNMSPEDSSIYLCSVDQGSTAFFGQGTRLTVV.

The chain carries TRBV7-9 and TRBJ2-7; 7 bases are shared with TRBD1. Germline CDR1 reads SEHNR; CDR2 reads FQNEAQ (reference sequence). The V and J ends lost 0 bases and 4 bases, in that order; junction bases with no gene match: 6. The CDR3 covers 15 residues. This CDR3 is CASSLARPGGYEQYF. The CDR3 DNA is TGTGCCAGCAGCTTAGCCAGACCAGGGGGTTACGAGCAGTACTTC.

This clonotype has a count of ten or more. This chain connects TRBV20-1 to TRBJ2-7, with 13 bases fitting TRBD2. The germline gives CDR1 DFQATT, CDR2 SNEGSKA (reference sequence). V lost 5 bases to trimming and J lost 4 bases; unmatched junction nucleotides: 8. The CDR3 sequence is 15 residues long. This CDR3 reads CSAGTGTSGIYEQYF. In DNA form, the CDR3 reads TGCAGTGCTGGAACGGGGACTAGCGGGATTTACGAGCAGTACTTC.

The rearrangement uses TRBV10-3 and TRBJ1-1; D is unclear. Germline assignment: CDR1 ENHRY and CDR2 SYGVKD. The CDR3 has 15 residues. Trimming removed 3 bases at V and 1 base at J, with 12 bases between. CDR3 sequence reads: CAISDAGDTNTEAFF. CDR3 DNA sequence: TGTGCCATCAGTGACGCTGGAGACACGAACACTGAAGCTTTCTTT.

Many counts were recorded for this clonotype. For the CDR3, the DNA is TGTGCCAGCAGCACATTGGGACTAGCGGGACCAGATACGCAGTATTTT. Its protein is CASSTLGLAGPDTQYF. V gene TRBV5-6 combines with J gene TRBJ2-3; 13 bases map to TRBD2. From germline, CDR1 is SGHDT and CDR2 YYEEEE. The CDR3 consists of 16 residues. V shed 4 bases and J 4 bases; nucleotides not matched to a gene: 6.

This clonotype was found many times. The chain joins TRBV2 to TRBJ1-2; 8 bases align to TRBD1. The CDR3 loop spans 14 amino acids. The V gene's germline CDR1 is SNHLY and CDR2 FYNNEI. V lost 4 bases and J lost 6; bases outside the gene matches: 7. For the CDR3, the DNA is TGTGCCAGCAGTGGCCGGGACAGGATCCATGGCTACACCTTC. This codes for CASSGRDRIHGYTF.

This clonotype was seen a single time. The rearrangement links TRBV7-2 to TRBJ2-2, with 7 bases fitting TRBD1. In germline, CDR1 is SGHTA, CDR2 FQGNSA. CDR3 length: 14 residues. J gave up 6 bases and V 6 bases, and 7 bases lay outside the gene matches. This CDR3 is CASSMTGLSGELFF. In DNA, the CDR3 is TGTGCCAGCAGTATGACAGGGCTTTCCGGGGAGCTGTTTTTT. Full variable domain (rest looked up from reference TRBV7-2 and TRBJ2-2): GAGVSQSPSNKVTEKGKDVELRCDPISGHTALYWYRQSLGQGLEFLIYFQGNSAPDKSGLPSDRFSAERTGGSVSTLTIQRTQQEDSAVYLCASSMTGLSGELFFGEGSRLTVL.

Details on this clonotype: With a much larger clone just one base away, this may be a read error. This sequence joins TRBV19 and TRBJ2-7; 7 bases match TRBD2. The germline CDR1 and CDR2 sequences are LNHDA and SQIVND (reference sequence). The length of the CDR3 is 15 residues. The junction had 8 bases not matched to a gene; V was cut back by 3 bases and J by 3 bases. The DNA for the CDR3 is TGTGCCAGTAGTATCGCGGCTAGCGGACGCTACGAGCAGTACTTC. Protein product: CASSIAASGRYEQYF.

This clonotype was counted ten times or more. The chain combines TRBV6-6 with TRBJ2-3; TRBD1 is a possible D gene (5 bases). There are 14 residues in the CDR3. Germline CDR1 is MNHNY and CDR2 is SVGAGI (reference sequence). Trimming removed 2 bases at V and 8 bases at J, with 14 bases between. This CDR3 reads CASSYRWQGGTQYF. In DNA, the CDR3 is TGTGCCAGCAGTTACAGATGGCAGGGTGGTACGCAGTATTTT.

This clonotype was observed a few times. The V call is TRBV5-5, the J call TRBJ2-3; D is unclear. Trimming removed 4 bases from V and 7 bases from J, with 10 bases in between. CDR3 length equals 12 residues. CDR1 is SGHKS and CDR2 is YYEKEE in the germline V gene (reference sequence). CDR3 region: CASSADANTQYF. CDR3 DNA sequence: TGTGCCAGCAGCGCGGATGCAAATACGCAGTATTTT.

The genes are TRBV28 and TRBJ2-3; D is perhaps TRBD2 (5 bases). The length of the CDR3 is 14 residues. The germline V gene encodes CDR1 MDHEN and CDR2 SYDVKM. The V end was cut by 2 bases, the J end by 2 bases, with 8 bases between. CDR3 protein: CASSLTGYTDTQYF. CDR3 in DNA: TGTGCCAGCAGTTTAACGGGATACACAGATACGCAGTATTTT.

The CDR3 is CATSGGAGTGDNEQFF. CDR3 bases: TGTGCCACCAGTGGTGGAGCCGGGACAGGGGACAATGAGCAGTTCTTC. V is TRBV24-1 and J is TRBJ2-1; 10 bases map to TRBD1. There are 16 residues in the CDR3. Germline CDR1 and CDR2: KGHDR and SFDVKD. V was pared by 5 bases and J by 5 bases, with 8 bases of the junction left unmatched.

This clonotype was observed many times. The chain joins TRBV20-1 to TRBJ2-7; 8 bases are shared with TRBD2. This CDR3 contains 15 residues. Germline loops: CDR1 DFQATT, CDR2 SNEGSKA (reference sequence). J was trimmed by 0 bases and V by 6 bases; bases with no gene match: 10. CDR3 sequence (DNA): TGCAGTGCAAAACATAGCGGGACACCCTCCTACGAGCAGTACTTC. It is translated as CSAKHSGTPSYEQYF.

This clonotype was seen many times. The V call is TRBV20-1, the J call TRBJ2-3, with unresolved D. This CDR3 has 12 amino acids. The V gene lost 1 base and the J gene lost 4 bases, with 6 bases spanning the gap. Germline assignment: CDR1 DFQATT and CDR2 SNEGSKA (reference sequence). In DNA form, the CDR3 reads TGCAGTGCTAGAGTGCGTGCAGATACGCAGTATTTT. Translated, it gives CSARVRADTQYF.

This clonotype was detected many times. The V call is TRBV30, the J call TRBJ1-1; D unclear. This CDR3 has 16 residues. Looked up from germline, CDR1 is GTSNPN and CDR2 is SVGIG (reference sequence). V lost 3 bases and J lost 0, with 17 bases in between. The CDR3, as DNA: TGTGCCTGGAGGCACCCGATCACAAGTATGAACACTGAAGCTTTCTTT. Translating gives CAWRHPITSMNTEAFF.